This TCR beta chain emerged from a study of blood T cell repertoires in COVID-19 (dated by TCRdb to about 2020). Regarding the complete study: Collaborator samples came from the United States, Italy and Spain and covered acute and convalescent phases of COVID-19. The material from the prospective study consisted of cDNA or gDNA derived from T cells, B-cell-depleted T cells, or PBMCs. Subjects who had been exposed to COVID-19, were actively infected with it, or had recovered from it provided the deeply sampled blood TCRbeta repertoires that made up the dataset. The repertoires were released in a freely available public database meant as a resource for research on the immune response to SARS-CoV-2. Samples were obtained from the ongoing ImmuneRACE study (first 160 participants) and from over 1,000 subjects provided by 6 global collaborators. Sample metadata almost always included a de-identified subject ID, COVID-19 status, age in years and sex. Where available, HLA class I and class II types were taken from metadata supplied by the sample provider and were not determined by assay-based typing. Study-level results and caveats: Clinical and demographic metadata were provided uncurated, with the amount varying by source and participant.

With respect to this clone: Its antigen is not yet known. Per-base quality was not reported, and no clone a single base away is much larger than it.

The immunoSEQ Assay, a bias-controlled multiplex PCR, was used to amplify TCRbeta CDR3 regions from genomic DNA. Under the source paper's analysis protocol: Nucleated cell counts per sample were estimated from amplification of reference gene primers within the assay. To quantify the absolute abundance of each unique TCRbeta CDR3 rearrangement, sequence reads were collapsed and filtered. For each sample, productive Simpson clonality was calculated as the square root of Simpson's diversity index across productive rearrangements. TCRdb mirrors the immuneACCESS table, restricted to in-frame sequences. Some clones are absent from its copies; in checked studies, under half trace to an unresolved V gene, and the reason for the others is unknown. D and trimming were read from the DNA, whereas the V and J calls and clone size are those reported in that table. This sample lists about 190,000 clones; roughly 84% were detected once. In total, the top ten clones hold under 4% of the sample.

Participants in the prospective study were enrolled through a virtual design, were aged roughly 18 to 100 years, and lived in some 24 United States geographic areas. To assign participants to cohorts, the prospective study relied on clinical history that participants themselves reported in a screening survey and a study questionnaire. Exposed participants had been in contact with someone with a PCR-confirmed or clinician-diagnosed COVID-19 case within 2 weeks of study entry. In the prospective study, whole blood, serum and a nasopharyngeal or oropharyngeal swab were collected from each participant by mobile phlebotomists. Participants in the prospective study had the option to provide additional blood draws and questionnaires over an approximately 2-month period. Before DNA extraction, blood samples from the prospective study were shipped at room temperature or frozen. Specimen: PBMCs or T cells enriched from blood (not recorded which). This TCR derives from a woman aged 25 to 39 who had been exposed to COVID-19.

The DNA sequence is given as TGTGCCACCGGGCCGAGGGGCGGGGGGCCCGGGTGGGAGACCCAGTACTTC. Translated, this gives CATGPRGGGPGWETQYF. This receptor chain uses TRBV15 and TRBJ2-5; 8 central nucleotides agree with TRBD2. Spanning cysteine to phenylalanine, the CDR3 consists of 17 amino acids. The sequence is cut down to CDR3 DNA, 51 bases in frame from base 1. CDR1 is given as LNHNV and CDR2 as YYDKDF, both from the germline V gene (reference sequence). The germline V end is reduced by 8 bases and the J end by 5 bases; junction bases left unmatched: 19.